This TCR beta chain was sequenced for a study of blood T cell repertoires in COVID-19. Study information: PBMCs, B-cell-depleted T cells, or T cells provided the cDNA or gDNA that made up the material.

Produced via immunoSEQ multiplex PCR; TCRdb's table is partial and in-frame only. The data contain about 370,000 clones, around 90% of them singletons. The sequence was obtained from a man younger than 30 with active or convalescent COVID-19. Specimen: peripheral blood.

The CDR3 is CASSLRTVMNTEAFF. The CDR3 nucleotides read TGTGCCAGCAGCTTACGGACAGTTATGAACACTGAAGCTTTCTTT. This chain joins TRBV7-2 and TRBJ1-1; D possibly corresponds to TRBD1 (6 bases). Per germline, CDR1 SGHTA and CDR2 FQGNSA. This CDR3 is built from 15 residues. V was clipped by 2 bases and J by 0 bases, with 10 bases between them.